Listed here are 13 T cell receptor beta chains from one sample, sequenced in a study of blood T cell repertoires in COVID-19. Assay: immunoSEQ multiplex PCR; the TCRdb copy retains only in-frame clones and omits some. This repertoire shows approximately 70,000 clones, about 91% found once; its top ten account for 6.5% to 8%. The sequenced sample was peripheral blood. The receptor set was obtained from a man between 40 and 49 years old with COVID-19, enrolled during active disease.

This clone appeared a single time. The chain recombines TRBV3-1 (or the pseudogene TRBV3-2) with TRBJ2-5; no firm D call. V was pared by 4 bases and J by 5 bases, with 5 bases between. From germline, CDR1 is LGHDT and CDR2 YNNKEL (reference sequence). The CDR3 is 11 amino acids. CDR3 residues: CASSRRETQYF. The CDR3 nucleotides are TGTGCCAGCAGCCGCAGGGAGACCCAGTACTTC.

The genes are TRBV3-1 (or the pseudogene TRBV3-2) and TRBJ1-2, with D perhaps TRBD1 (5 bases). This CDR3 contains 16 residues. Germline assignment: CDR1 LGHDT and CDR2 YNNKEL (reference sequence). The V end lost 8 bases, the J end lost 4 bases, and 23 bases lay between the germline ends. CDR3 nucleotides: TGTGCCAGCTTTCGCGCGGCAGCGGGGGAGTTCTATGGCTACACCTTC. Its translation: CASFRAAAGEFYGYTF.

This clone was found a few times. This chain uses TRBV6-1 with TRBJ1-5; 8 bases are a match to TRBD1. The length of the CDR3 is 17 residues. Germline assignment: CDR1 MNHNS and CDR2 SASEGT. J gave up 7 bases and V 4 bases, and 15 bases lay outside the gene matches. The chain's CDR3 is CASSGPTGTGFGQPQHF. The CDR3 DNA sequence: TGTGCCAGCAGTGGCCCAACCGGGACAGGTTTTGGGCAGCCCCAGCATTTT.

The genes are TRBV6-4 and TRBJ1-2; 7 positions match TRBD1. Per the germline V gene, CDR1 is MRHNA and CDR2 is SNTAGT. After removal of 0 bases from V and 8 bases from J, the junction contained 3 bases not matched to a gene. The CDR3 has 13 amino acids. This CDR3 reads CASSDSLTGGYTF. The DNA for the CDR3 is TGTGCCAGCAGTGACTCGTTGACAGGGGGCTACACCTTC.

The CDR3: CASSQQIATNEKLFF. In nucleotides, the CDR3 is TGTGCCAGCAGCCAACAGATTGCAACTAATGAAAAACTGTTTTTT. The V gene is TRBV3-1 (or the pseudogene TRBV3-2), the J gene TRBJ1-4; D gene unclear. The V end lost 2 bases, the J end lost 0 bases, and 7 bases lay between the germline ends. Germline V lookup: CDR1 LGHDT, CDR2 YNNKEL (reference sequence). This CDR3 comprises 15 residues.

This chain connects TRBV9 to TRBJ2-5; D possibly corresponds to TRBD2 (6 bases). With 4 bases removed from V and 2 bases from J, the gap between germline ends came to 15 bases. The CDR3 totals 15 residues. Germline CDR1 and CDR2: SGDLS and YYNGEE. The CDR3 DNA reads as TGTGCCAGCAGCCTAAGCTCGGGGGAACAAGAGACCCAGTACTTC. Its protein is CASSLSSGEQETQYF.

Here the CDR3 reads CAKTATTNEKLFF. CDR3 bases: TGTGCCAAGACAGCTACAACTAATGAAAAACTGTTTTTT. The chain joins TRBV24-1 to TRBJ1-4; TRBD1 is a possible D gene (5 bases). The CDR3 is 13 residues long. Trimming shortened V by 11 bases and J by 0 bases, and 9 bases separated the two germline ends. Germline V lookup: CDR1 KGHDR, CDR2 SFDVKD.

This clone was counted a single time. The chain joins TRBV10-3 to TRBJ2-2; 9 bases fit TRBD1. The CDR3 consists of 15 residues. J was trimmed by 5 bases and V by 4 bases; bases with no gene match: 5. Germline lookup yields CDR1 ENHRY and CDR2 SYGVKD. CDR3 loop: CAISGLTGGTGELFF. The CDR3 nucleotides are TGTGCCATCAGTGGGCTGACAGGGGGGACCGGGGAGCTGTTTTTT.

The CDR3, as DNA: TGTGCCAGCAGTTTGGACAGTTTGGCTAACTATGGCTACACCTTC. As protein: CASSLDSLANYGYTF. V usage is TRBV27 and J usage is TRBJ1-2; weak D call: TRBD1 (6 bases). Germline CDR1 reads MNHEY; CDR2 reads SMNVEV (reference sequence). The CDR3 runs 15 residues. Trimming took 3 bases from V and 0 from J, leaving 11 bases between them.

This chain connects TRBV5-4 to TRBJ2-7, with D possibly TRBD2 on 7 matching bases. The CDR3 spans 15 residues. Germline CDR1 reads SGHNT; CDR2 reads YYREEE (reference sequence). V gave up 4 bases and J gave up 0 bases, with 14 bases separating them. CDR3 in DNA: TGTGCCAGCAGCCCTTGGGGGGGCAGCTCCTACGAGCAGTACTTC. Translated: CASSPWGGSSYEQYF.

The chain uses TRBV10-3 and TRBJ1-6; D possibly corresponds to TRBD1 (5 bases). The CDR3 extends over 14 amino acids. The germline CDR1 and CDR2 sequences are ENHRY and SYGVKD. The V end was cut by 2 bases, the J end by 7 bases, with 9 bases between. For the CDR3, the DNA is TGTGCCATCAGTGAGACTGGGGGGAATTCACCCCTCCACTTT. As protein: CAISETGGNSPLHF.

The chain employs TRBV6-4 and TRBJ2-2, with 10 positions matching TRBD1. V trimming: 10 bases; J trimming: 6 bases; junction bases outside the gene matches: 14. Germline assignment: CDR1 MRHNA and CDR2 SNTAGT. CDR3 length equals 16 residues. CDR3 DNA sequence: TGTGCCACGCTCAGCCGGGACAGGGGTAATCCCGGGGAGCTGTTTTTT. Protein product: CATLSRDRGNPGELFF.

The J gene is TRBJ1-1, the V gene TRBV5-4; unclear D gene. The CDR3 extends over 11 amino acids. From germline, CDR1 is SGHNT and CDR2 YYREEE (reference sequence). V lost 9 bases to trimming and J lost 3 bases, with 9 bases between them. CDR3 nucleotides: TGTGCCACCTGGAGGGACACTGAAGCTTTCTTT. This codes for CATWRDTEAFF.